This record looks at one T cell receptor beta chain sequence and its context. Its antigen is as yet unknown. The PCR had 60 Vbeta and 13 Jbeta primers. The method was immunoSEQ multiplex PCR; TCRdb's version includes in-frame clones alone and lacks a portion of them. Among roughly 69,000 clones, 60% to 75% were seen once, and the ten largest hold about 14%. Trimming removed 4 bases from V and 5 bases from J, with 14 bases in between. The CDR3 contains 15 residues. Germline CDR1 and CDR2: SGHVS and FQNEAQ. The data originate from a study of cytomegalovirus exposure and HLA in healthy donors. Findings of the study overall: A few V segments could not be told apart, such as TRBV6-2 and TRBV6-3, and were left out. 150 to 200 TCR beta chains were listed as cytomegalovirus-associated.

The gene calls are TRBV7-8 and TRBJ2-2; maybe TRBD2 (6 bases). This TCR was recovered from a male donor in good health and CMV-seropositive. The sequenced material came from PBMCs. The CDR3 nucleotides are TGTGCCAGCAGCTCAAACGGGGGAGGAACCGGGGAGCTGTTTTTT. The encoded protein is CASSSNGGGTGELFF. Filled out from reference TRBV7-8 and TRBJ2-2, the complete variable domain reads GAGVSQSPRYKVAKRGQDVALRCDPISGHVSLFWYQQALGQGPEFLTYFQNEAQLDKSGLPSDRFFAERPEGSVSTLKIQRTQQEDSAVYLCASSSNGGGTGELFFGEGSRLTVL.